This TCR beta chain emerged from a study of breast tumors, draining lymph nodes, adjacent tissues. Using its own MiXCR run on the multiplex PCR reads, TCRdb lists one record per CDR3 protein. Of nearly 110,000 distinct CDR3 sequences listed, around 30% are singletons. Samples came from axillary lymph nodes draining the breast cancer. General study findings and limits: That most tumor T cells come from lymph nodes remained unproven.

This clonotype was seen ten or more times. Its antigen is unidentified. This CDR3 is built from 15 residues. V was trimmed by 5 bases and J by 5 bases, leaving 18 bases between them. Germline CDR1 is LGHDT and CDR2 is YNNKEL (reference sequence). The chain has TRBV3-1 and TRBJ2-5; tentatively, D is TRBD1 (6 bases). The source material was axillary lymph node tissue. The sequence was obtained from a female donor with breast cancer. Some clones in this sample may be carry-over from other donors' samples. The CDR3 DNA reads TGTGCCAGCAGCGGGGGCCTGCTCCTGGGGGAGACCCAGTACTTC. It yields the protein CASSGGLLLGETQYF.